These 5 T cell receptor beta chains were all obtained from the same sample, sequenced in a study of patients and donors after allogeneic stem cell transplantation. TCRdb re-called the RT-PCR reads with MiXCR, one entry per CDR3 protein. The sample consists of about a million distinct CDR3 sequences, under 20% of them appearing once. What was sequenced was blood, either unsorted or a sorted T cell fraction (not recorded which). Every receptor here comes from a human donor who was either an allogeneic HSCT recipient or a stem cell or donor lymphocyte infusion donor (not recorded which). It is not recorded whose cells these are; they may come from a transplant donor.

The J gene is TRBJ2-2, the V gene TRBV4-1; 14 nucleotides line up with TRBD2. V gave up 4 bases and J gave up 5 bases; unmatched junction bases: 6. The CDR3 contains 17 residues. Germline V lookup: CDR1 MGHRA, CDR2 YSYEKL. The CDR3 loop reads CASSLGTSGRKTGELFF. CDR3 nucleotide sequence: TGCGCCAGCAGCCTCGGGACTAGCGGGAGAAAAACCGGGGAGCTGTTTTTT.

J is TRBJ1-5 and V is TRBV25-1; 7 bases match TRBD1. Trimming cost V 7 bases and J 4 bases; bases outside gene matches: 4. The V gene's germline CDR1 is MGHDK and CDR2 SYGVNS. This CDR3 has 13 residues. The CDR3 protein is CASNGDSNQPQHF. CDR3 in DNA: TGTGCCAGCAATGGGGACAGTAATCAGCCCCAGCATTTT.

V and J are TRBV5-6 and TRBJ2-1; D is possibly TRBD2 (7 bases). V was shortened by 3 bases and J by 4 bases, with 17 bases between the two germline ends. The CDR3 consists of 16 residues. The germline CDR1 and CDR2 sequences are SGHDT and YYEEEE. The CDR3 DNA is TGTGCCAGCAGCTCCCCCGCCGGGGGGCAGTACAATGAGCAGTTCTTC. Translated, it gives CASSSPAGGQYNEQFF.

The chain carries TRBV7-9 and TRBJ1-4, with D possibly being TRBD1 (6 bases). Germline CDR1 is SEHNR and CDR2 is FQNEAQ (reference sequence). The ends were cut back, 6 bases at V and 0 bases at J, with 14 bases in the middle. This CDR3 has 16 residues. The DNA of the CDR3 is TGTGCCAGCAGTCAGACAGGCGGGACAACTAATGAAAAACTGTTTTTT. Translation: CASSQTGGTTNEKLFF.

The chain links TRBV12-3 or TRBV12-4 to TRBJ2-3; TRBD2 aligns across 10 bases. The CDR3 contains 16 residues. Trimming at V came to 6 bases and at J to 2 bases, leaving 8 bases not matched to a gene. CDR3 sequence (DNA): TGTGCCAGCAGCCTCAGCGGGGGGGCTTACACAGATACGCAGTATTTT. Protein: CASSLSGGAYTDTQYF.